These 12 T cell receptor beta chains were sequenced from one sample in a study of shared clonotypes between healthy human individuals. Measured with immunoSEQ multiplex PCR; TCRdb has only the in-frame clones, and not every one. The sample has hundreds of thousands of clones, just over 95% seen once. The naive CD8 population came from CD45RO-negative cells selected for CCR7, without terminally differentiated effector memory CD45RA+ cells. Sequenced: naive CD8+ T cells sorted from blood. The receptors were gathered from a man aged 30 to 45 in good health.

This clone was seen just once. J is TRBJ2-1 and V is TRBV5-4; 9 nucleotides agree with TRBD2. V trimming: 4 bases; J trimming: 2 bases; junction bases outside the gene matches: 1. Per germline, CDR1 SGHNT and CDR2 YYREEE (reference sequence). CDR3 size: 14 residues. CDR3 in amino acids: CASSASGTYNEQFF. Written as DNA, the CDR3 is TGTGCCAGCAGCGCTAGCGGGACCTACAATGAGCAGTTCTTC.

The chain couples TRBV5-5 to TRBJ1-2; perhaps TRBD1 as D (5 bases). CDR1 and CDR2 (germline): SGHKS, YYEKEE (reference sequence). Trimming left V 3 bases short and J 4 bases short, with 10 bases between. The CDR3 covers 13 residues. The CDR3 is CASSSTESYGYTF. Written as DNA, the CDR3 is TGTGCCAGCAGCTCGACAGAGTCCTATGGCTACACCTTC.

The rearrangement uses TRBV5-5 and TRBJ2-3; 7 nucleotides align to TRBD2. V lost 4 bases and J lost 3; bases outside the gene matches: 8. The CDR3 has 15 amino acids. The germline gives CDR1 SGHKS, CDR2 YYEKEE (reference sequence). CDR3 bases: TGTGCCAGCAGCAGATATAGGACTAGAACAGATACGCAGTATTTT. This encodes CASSRYRTRTDTQYF. The whole variable domain, remainder taken from reference TRBV5-5 and TRBJ2-3, is DAGVTQSPTHLIKTRGQQVTLRCSPISGHKSVSWYQQVLGQGPQFIFQYYEKEERGRGNFPDRFSARQFPNYSSELNVNALLLGDSALYLCASSRYRTRTDTQYFGPGTRLTVL.

This clone came up once. The sample has other DNA sequences that encode this CDR3 too. The chain combines TRBV7-9 with TRBJ2-7; D possibly corresponds to TRBD2 (6 bases). CDR3 length equals 12 residues. Looked up from germline, CDR1 is SEHNR and CDR2 is FQNEAQ (reference sequence). V was shortened by 4 bases and J by 5 bases, with 9 bases between the two germline ends. CDR3 in DNA: TGTGCCAGCAGCTCCTCGGGGGACGAGCAGTACTTC. Translation: CASSSSGDEQYF.

This clone was observed once. The rearrangement joins TRBV6-1 to TRBJ2-1; 9 bases fit TRBD1. The CDR3 totals 15 residues. V dropped 5 bases and J dropped 3; count of bases not matched to a gene: 5. Germline CDR1 is MNHNS and CDR2 is SASEGT. CDR3 sequence (DNA): TGTGCCAGCAGTTCCGGGACAGGGTTCTACAATGAGCAGTTCTTC. It specifies CASSSGTGFYNEQFF.

The rearrangement uses TRBV13 and TRBJ1-5; D is unresolved. The germline V gene encodes CDR1 PRHDT and CDR2 FYEKMQ (reference sequence). V lost 3 bases and J lost 6, with 6 bases in between. This CDR3 contains 12 residues. In DNA form, the CDR3 reads TGTGCCAGCAGCTTTATAGGTCAGCCCCAGCATTTT. Residues: CASSFIGQPQHF.

This clone was recorded once. V usage is TRBV9 and J usage is TRBJ2-2, with D tentatively TRBD1 (5 bases). CDR1 is SGDLS and CDR2 is YYNGEE in the germline V gene. The CDR3 sequence is 14 residues long. The V end was cut by 3 bases, the J end by 3 bases, with 9 bases between. The CDR3 sequence is CASSADRYTGELFF. In DNA, the CDR3 is TGTGCCAGCAGCGCAGACAGATACACCGGGGAGCTGTTTTTT.

The V and J genes are TRBV14 and TRBJ2-1; 9 bases agree with TRBD2. The V and J ends lost 1 base and 1 base, in that order; junction bases with no gene match: 5. The CDR3 has 17 residues. In germline, CDR1 is SGHDN, CDR2 FVKESK. CDR3 nucleotides: TGTGCCAGCAGCCAAGGACGTAGCGGGAGTTCCTACAATGAGCAGTTCTTC. Translating it yields CASSQGRSGSSYNEQFF.

This chain uses TRBV7-9 with TRBJ1-2; 8 nucleotides line up with TRBD1. The V and J ends lost 0 bases and 4 bases, in that order; junction bases with no gene match: 10. Germline V gene data show CDR1 as SEHNR and CDR2 as FQNEAQ (reference sequence). CDR3 length: 17 residues. In DNA form, the CDR3 reads TGTGCCAGCAGCTTAGCTCCGCAGGGGGCGACTGGCTATGGCTACACCTTC. It specifies CASSLAPQGATGYGYTF.

The chain employs TRBV11-2 and TRBJ2-2, with a possible D match to TRBD2 (6 bases). Trimming left V 4 bases short and J 8 bases short, with 8 bases between. The CDR3 has 12 amino acids. Germline loops: CDR1 SGHAT, CDR2 FQNNGV. This chain's CDR3 is CASSSSVGELFF. The CDR3 nucleotides are TGTGCCAGCAGCTCTAGCGTAGGGGAGCTGTTTTTT.

This clone occurred a few times. The rearrangement links TRBV28 to TRBJ2-2; 7 bases are shared with TRBD1. The V and J ends lost 7 bases and 1 base, in that order; junction bases with no gene match: 12. CDR3 length: 17 residues. Looked up from germline, CDR1 is MDHEN and CDR2 is SYDVKM. The CDR3 is CASTHSPGQRNTGELFF. The CDR3 nucleotides read TGTGCCAGCACCCACTCACCGGGACAGAGGAACACCGGGGAGCTGTTTTTT.

The table lists this clone with a few counts. The chain carries TRBV9 and TRBJ2-3; 7 bases line up with TRBD2. The CDR3 totals 15 residues. With V trimmed by 3 bases and J by 0 bases, 4 bases remained unmatched. CDR1 and CDR2 from the germline V gene are SGDLS and YYNGEE. The CDR3 DNA sequence: TGTGCCAGCAGCGCGGGGGGAAGAAGCACAGATACGCAGTATTTT. Amino acid sequence: CASSAGGRSTDTQYF.